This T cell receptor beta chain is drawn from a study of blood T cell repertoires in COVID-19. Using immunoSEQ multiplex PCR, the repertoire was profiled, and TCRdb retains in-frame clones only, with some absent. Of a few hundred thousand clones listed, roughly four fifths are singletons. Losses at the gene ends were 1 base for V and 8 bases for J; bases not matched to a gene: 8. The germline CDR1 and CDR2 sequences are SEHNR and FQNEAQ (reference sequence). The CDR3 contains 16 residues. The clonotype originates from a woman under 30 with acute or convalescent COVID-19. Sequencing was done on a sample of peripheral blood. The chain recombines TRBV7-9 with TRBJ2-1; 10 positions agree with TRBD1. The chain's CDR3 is CASSLGGTGVFYEQFF. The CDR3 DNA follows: TGTGCCAGCAGCTTAGGTGGGACAGGGGTATTTTATGAGCAGTTCTTC.